The clone carrying this T cell receptor (beta chain) was counted many times. This sample stems from a study of T-cell reconstitution after alpha-beta-depleted transplantation in children. Researchers prepared the TCRbeta library using unique molecular identifiers, the study reports. In TCRdb, the PCR reads were re-called with MiXCR into one record per CDR3 protein. The profile covers about 480,000 distinct CDR3 sequences, with under 15% appearing a single time and about 5% taken by the ten largest. Germline values: CDR1 LNHNV, CDR2 YYDKDF (reference sequence). J gave up 5 bases and V 6 bases, and 2 bases lay outside the gene matches. The CDR3 is 14 amino acids.

The rearrangement joins TRBV15 to TRBJ2-2; TRBD2 agrees at 11 bases. The sample consisted of PBMCs from the stem cell graft donor, taken from the stem cell graft. The clonotype comes from a human donor who donated a stem cell graft to a child with combined immunodeficiency. The CDR3 region has the DNA TGTGCCACCAGGGGACTAGCGGCTACCGGGGAGCTGTTTTTT. Its translation: CATRGLAATGELFF.